The T cell receptor (beta chain) described here comes from a study of regulatory T cells in long-lasting Graves disease. Study outcomes and limitations: New patients shared fewer public clonotypes (about 970) than persistent patients did (roughly 2,500). With a small sample size, accuracy may have been reduced.

Time point here: persistent/refractory GD, antithyroid drugs over 5 years with positive TRAb. Following extraction of RNA from PBMCs, that RNA was used to make the TCR library. The patients were enrolled through endocrinology in Xi'an, China. V lost 4 bases and J lost 0, with 3 bases in between. This CDR3 contains 11 residues. Germline values: CDR1 GTSNPN, CDR2 SVGIG (reference sequence). Combining iRepertoire HTBI primers with Arm-PCR of CDR3 regions, the authors built TCR beta libraries. TCRdb reanalysed the multiplex PCR reads using MiXCR and keeps one entry per CDR3 protein. Among roughly 300,000 distinct CDR3 sequences, less than 20% were seen once, and the ten largest hold just under 30%. This clonotype was recorded many times. Its cognate antigen is unknown.

The chain is built from TRBV30 and TRBJ1-1, with D unresolved. The sequenced sample was peripheral blood mononuclear cells (PBMCs), obtained when the disease was refractory, from a patient treated with antithyroid drugs. The clonotype was recovered from a female donor with Graves disease. The CDR3 loop is CAWNLNTEAFF. The CDR3 coding sequence is TGTGCCTGGAATCTGAACACTGAAGCTTTCTTT.